This TCR beta chain was obtained from a study of control samples from healthy donors and cancer patients. This CDR3 region has 15 residues. With 7 bases removed from V and 5 bases from J, the gap between germline ends came to 21 bases. From germline, CDR1 is MNHNY and CDR2 SVGAGI (reference sequence). Clones were read by immunoSEQ multiplex PCR, and TCRdb kept only the in-frame ones, dropping some. The sample lists tens of thousands of clones; 80% to 90% were seen once. This receptor was taken from a woman aged 60 to 75 with head and neck cancer. The chain links TRBV6-6 to TRBJ2-7; the D gene could be TRBD1 or TRBD2 (5 bases each). Sequencing used PBMCs. The DNA for the CDR3 is TGTGCCAGCACTCTCCGGGACGGCGATGGTGACGAGCAGTACTTC. This codes for CASTLRDGDGDEQYF.